What follows are 31 T cell receptor beta chains derived from one specimen sequenced in a study of post-analysis software for immune sequencing data. General study results and limits: Compared with controls, patients had more of five TRBV segments, including TRBV5-6, TRBV5-1 and TRBV20-1.

Antigens for these TCRs are unknown. Tagging with unique molecular identifiers was a feature of the TCR beta cDNA libraries. TCRdb reanalysed the PCR reads using MiXCR and keeps one entry per CDR3 protein. The data contain some 370,000 distinct CDR3 sequences, roughly 36% of them singletons. Sequences were obtained from blood. Receptor source: a girl between 10 and 17 years old with multiple sclerosis.

V gene TRBV5-6 combines with J gene TRBJ2-2; perhaps TRBD2 as D (6 bases). The CDR3 runs to 16 residues. V lost 0 bases and J 7 bases, leaving 16 bases between the germline ends. The germline V gene has CDR1 SGHDT and CDR2 YYEEEE. CDR3 amino acids: CASSLGPQDGSGELFF. The DNA for the CDR3 is TGTGCCAGCAGCTTGGGCCCGCAGGACGGGAGCGGGGAGCTGTTTTTT. Full variable domain (missing parts from reference TRBV5-6 and TRBJ2-2): DAGVTQSPTHLIKTRGQQVTLRCSPKSGHDTVSWYQQALGQGPQFIFQYYEEEERQRGNFPDRFSGHQFPNYSSELNVNALLLGDSALYLCASSLGPQDGSGELFFGEGSRLTVL.

In DNA, the CDR3 is TGTGCCAGCAGCCCTTATAGGGCGACCGGGGAGCTGTTTTTT. Protein sequence: CASSPYRATGELFF. The chain uses TRBV14 and TRBJ2-2; D is undetermined. Deletions cut 4 bases from V and 5 bases from J, with 11 bases between. The germline V gene encodes CDR1 SGHDN and CDR2 FVKESK. The CDR3 is made up of 14 amino acids.

This clonotype has more than one count but fewer than ten. The V call is TRBV7-6, the J call TRBJ2-1; the match to TRBD2 covers 12 bases. The germline gives CDR1 SGHVS, CDR2 FNYEAQ. This CDR3 is built from 15 residues. J was trimmed by 10 bases and V by 1 base; bases with no gene match: 5. The CDR3 bases are TGTGCCAGCAGCTTAGGGCTAGCGGGGGGGCACGAGCAGTTCTTC. Translated, it gives CASSLGLAGGHEQFF.

CDR3 region: CASSLGAGGLGAYNEQFF. In nucleotides, the CDR3 is TGCGCCAGCAGCTTGGGGGCTGGGGGACTAGGGGCCTACAATGAGCAGTTCTTC. The rearrangement links TRBV5-1 to TRBJ2-1; TRBD2 aligns across 8 bases. The CDR3 sequence is 18 residues long. V trimming: 0 bases; J trimming: 2 bases; junction bases outside the gene matches: 10. Germline CDR1 is SGHRS and CDR2 is YFSETQ.

This rearrangement joins TRBV15 to TRBJ1-2; no clear D gene. The CDR3 totals 14 residues. V gave up 5 bases and J gave up 4 bases, with 14 bases separating them. Germline CDR1 and CDR2: LNHNV and YYDKDF (reference sequence). DNA for the CDR3: TGTGCCACCAGCCATGGGGAGTCCCTCTATGGCTACACCTTC. The encoded protein is CATSHGESLYGYTF. The whole variable domain, remainder taken from reference TRBV15 and TRBJ1-2, is DAMVIQNPRYQVTQFGKPVTLSCSQTLNHNVMYWYQQKSSQAPKLLFHYYDKDFNNEADTPDNFQSRRPNTSFCFLDIRSPGLGDTAMYLCATSHGESLYGYTFGSGTRLTVV.

This clonotype was observed a handful of times. This chain uses TRBV3-1 with TRBJ2-1; the D is unclear. Germline loops: CDR1 LGHDT, CDR2 YNNKEL (reference sequence). The CDR3 extends over 12 amino acids. Between the trimmed V and J ends, which lost 5 bases and 7 bases, there was a span of 9 bases. The CDR3 DNA is TGTGCCAGCAGCGACCAACGGAATGAGCAGTTCTTC. This encodes CASSDQRNEQFF.

This clonotype appeared a few times. The rearrangement links TRBV10-3 to TRBJ1-5; D gene ambiguous. The CDR3 loop spans 12 amino acids. From germline, CDR1 is ENHRY and CDR2 SYGVKD. V was shortened by 2 bases and J by 5 bases, with 4 bases between the two germline ends. In DNA, the CDR3 is TGTGCCATCAGTGAGACAGATCAGCCCCAGCATTTT. It translates to CAISETDQPQHF.

This clonotype was counted only a few times. This sequence joins TRBV20-1 and TRBJ2-7; TRBD1 matches at 8 bases. V was pared by 4 bases and J by 0 bases, with 2 bases of the junction left unmatched. The CDR3 has 13 residues. Germline assignment: CDR1 DFQATT and CDR2 SNEGSKA (reference sequence). Written as DNA, the CDR3 is TGCAGTGCTACTCAGGGGGCCTCCTACGAGCAGTACTTC. Protein product: CSATQGASYEQYF.

This clonotype was recorded only once. This sequence joins TRBV18 and TRBJ1-3, with 7 nucleotides matching TRBD1. The junction had 4 bases not matched to a gene; V was cut back by 3 bases and J by 5 bases. Per the germline V gene, CDR1 is KGHSH and CDR2 is LQKENI. The CDR3 consists of 14 residues. The CDR3 loop reads CASSPPGQRNTIYF. The CDR3 DNA follows: TGTGCCAGCTCACCGCCGGGACAGAGAAACACCATATATTTT.

This chain joins TRBV20-1 and TRBJ2-5; D is possibly TRBD1 or TRBD2 (5 bases each). The CDR3 spans 14 residues. Germline V CDR1 and CDR2: DFQATT, SNEGSKA (reference sequence). V lost 6 bases, J lost 1 base, and 15 bases lay in between. CDR3 coding DNA: TGCAGTGCGCCAAGAGGGACGGGCCAAGAGACCCAGTACTTC. Its protein is CSAPRGTGQETQYF.

V and J are TRBV4-2 and TRBJ2-1, with D possibly being TRBD2 (6 bases). V lost 5 bases, J lost 8 bases, and 25 bases lay in between. This CDR3 region has 17 residues. CDR1 and CDR2 (germline): LGHNA, YNFKEQ. CDR3 amino acids: CASSERGNGGPPDEQFF. The CDR3 DNA reads as TGTGCCAGCAGCGAACGCGGGAACGGGGGTCCCCCCGATGAGCAGTTCTTC.

In this sample, this clonotype turned up a few times. The chain links TRBV29-1 to TRBJ2-2; D is uncertain. CDR1 is SQVTM, CDR2 ANQGSEA, per germline. CDR3 size: 14 residues. Trimming took off 6 bases at V and 2 bases at J, with 13 bases between the two ends. This CDR3 is CSVAAGSNTGELFF. In DNA form, the CDR3 reads TGCAGCGTCGCCGCCGGTTCAAACACCGGGGAGCTGTTTTTT.

This clonotype occurred many times. The chain recombines TRBV6-5 with TRBJ1-1; unclear D gene. With 6 bases removed from V and 2 bases from J, the gap between germline ends came to 10 bases. From germline, CDR1 is MNHEY and CDR2 SVGAGI. This CDR3 is 13 amino acids long. The CDR3, as DNA: TGTGCCAGCAGGTGGGCAGGTAACACTGAAGCTTTCTTT. It encodes CASRWAGNTEAFF.

The V and J genes are TRBV12-3 or TRBV12-4 and TRBJ1-6, with a weak D call TRBD1 (6 bases). The CDR3 runs 15 residues. Trimming shortened V by 6 bases and J by 5 bases, and 14 bases separated the two germline ends. DNA of the CDR3: TGTGCCAGCAGCCTAGGGGGATCGGATAATTCACCCCTCCACTTT. It translates to CASSLGGSDNSPLHF.

This chain links TRBV6-6 with TRBJ2-2, with a tentative D call TRBD1 (6 bases). The germline gives CDR1 MNHNY, CDR2 SVGAGI (reference sequence). The CDR3 covers 13 residues. V dropped 5 bases and J dropped 6 bases, with 10 bases sitting between them. As DNA, the CDR3 is TGTGCCAGCAGTAAACAGGGCTCCGGGGAGCTGTTTTTT. Translating it yields CASSKQGSGELFF.

Ten or more counts support this clonotype. The rearrangement uses TRBV10-3 and TRBJ1-1, with D perhaps matching TRBD1 (5 bases). The V gene's germline CDR1 is ENHRY and CDR2 SYGVKD. Trimming removed 0 bases at V and 3 bases at J, with 20 bases between. The CDR3 runs 18 residues. CDR3: CAISESYRPGVGDTEAFF. The DNA for the CDR3 is TGTGCCATCAGTGAGTCCTATAGACCTGGAGTGGGGGACACTGAAGCTTTCTTT.

The chain couples TRBV10-3 to TRBJ2-7, with 9 positions matching TRBD1. This CDR3 comprises 15 residues. Trimming cost V 0 bases and J 0 bases; bases outside gene matches: 0. CDR1 is ENHRY, CDR2 SYGVKD, per germline. The CDR3 nucleotides are TGTGCCATCAGTGAGTCGGGACAGGGCTCCTACGAGCAGTACTTC. Its protein is CAISESGQGSYEQYF.

CDR3 region: CASSGAPGAYNSPLHF. The DNA of the CDR3 is TGTGCCAGCAGTGGGGCCCCGGGAGCCTATAATTCACCCCTCCACTTT. The chain is built from TRBV2 and TRBJ1-6; D uncertain. CDR1 is SNHLY, CDR2 FYNNEI, per germline. Between the trimmed V and J ends, which lost 4 bases and 2 bases, there was a span of 12 bases. The CDR3 loop spans 16 amino acids. The full variable domain, with the rest looked up from reference TRBV2 and TRBJ1-6, is EPEVTQTPSHQVTQMGQEVILRCVPISNHLYFYWYRQILGQKVEFLVSFYNNEISEKSEIFDDQFSVERPDGSNFTLKIRSTKLEDSAMYFCASSGAPGAYNSPLHFGNGTRLTVT.

This chain links TRBV29-1 with TRBJ2-5; D gene ambiguous. V was cut by 6 bases and J by 2 bases, with 16 bases left in between. Germline V gives CDR1 SQVTM, CDR2 ANQGSEA. This CDR3 has 14 amino acids. The CDR3 reads CSVVGFTAQETQYF. Written as DNA, the CDR3 is TGCAGCGTCGTGGGTTTTACCGCGCAAGAGACCCAGTACTTC.

As regards this clonotype: A much larger clonotype is one base distant, so this may be a read error. This sequence joins TRBV5-5 and TRBJ1-2, with 7 bases that match TRBD1. CDR3 length: 14 amino acids. Trimming cost V 4 bases and J 4 bases; bases outside gene matches: 7. CDR1 is SGHKS, CDR2 YYEKEE, per germline (reference sequence). The CDR3 spells CASSRGDSSYGYTF. The DNA of the CDR3 is TGTGCCAGCAGCCGGGGGGACAGTTCCTATGGCTACACCTTC.

V usage is TRBV7-2 and J usage is TRBJ2-3, with 8 bases identical to TRBD2. Germline CDR1 SGHTA, CDR2 FQGNSA. The V segment lost 2 bases and the J segment 4 bases; nucleotides outside the gene matches: 5. This CDR3 spans 15 amino acids. The CDR3 reads CASSLSGGQADTQYF. As DNA, the CDR3 is TGTGCCAGCAGCTTATCGGGGGGGCAGGCAGATACGCAGTATTTT. Full variable domain (rest looked up from reference TRBV7-2 and TRBJ2-3): GAGVSQSPSNKVTEKGKDVELRCDPISGHTALYWYRQSLGQGLEFLIYFQGNSAPDKSGLPSDRFSAERTGGSVSTLTIQRTQQEDSAVYLCASSLSGGQADTQYFGPGTRLTVL.

This clonotype came up once. The gene calls are TRBV29-1 and TRBJ2-6; 7 bases align to TRBD2. Germline V gives CDR1 SQVTM, CDR2 ANQGSEA. There are 14 residues in the CDR3. Trimming cost V 3 bases and J 1 base; bases outside gene matches: 0. The CDR3 region has the DNA TGCAGCGTTGAGGGACTATCTGGGGCCAACGTCCTGACTTTC. It is translated as CSVEGLSGANVLTF.

This clonotype showed up just once. The chain recombines TRBV6-5 with TRBJ2-3; D is uncertain. Germline V gene lookup returns CDR1 MNHEY and CDR2 SVGAGI. The V end was cut by 9 bases, the J end by 4 bases, with 8 bases between. The CDR3 sequence is 11 residues long. The CDR3 DNA is TGTGCCAGTACTACCGCAGATACGCAGTATTTT. This encodes CASTTADTQYF.

This clonotype was recorded a few times. The V gene is TRBV6-6, the J gene TRBJ2-3; D might be TRBD2 (5 bases). The CDR3 is 16 amino acids. Per germline, CDR1 MNHNY and CDR2 SVGAGI (reference sequence). V lost 2 bases to trimming and J lost 2 bases, with 14 bases between them. The CDR3 sequence: CASSYAHGVDTDTQYF. CDR3 nucleotide sequence: TGTGCCAGCAGTTACGCTCACGGGGTCGACACAGATACGCAGTATTTT.

This clonotype was picked up a small number of times. The gene calls are TRBV7-3 and TRBJ2-1; TRBD2 agrees at 8 bases. CDR1 is SGHTA, CDR2 FQGTGA, per germline. The CDR3 consists of 15 residues. Trimming cost V 2 bases and J 4 bases; bases outside gene matches: 4. The CDR3 reads CASSLFRGGYNEQFF. The CDR3 nucleotides are TGTGCCAGCAGCTTATTTCGCGGGGGGTACAATGAGCAGTTCTTC.

This clonotype appeared a few times. CDR3 nucleotide sequence: TGCGCCAGCGCCGGGACAGGGGGCCAAGAGACCCAGTACTTC. This sequence encodes CASAGTGGQETQYF. This chain joins TRBV5-1 and TRBJ2-5, with TRBD1 matching 11 bases. The trim removed 7 bases at V and 1 base at J, leaving 3 bases unmatched. From germline, CDR1 is SGHRS and CDR2 YFSETQ. The CDR3 sequence is 14 residues long.

This clonotype has at least ten counts. The V gene is TRBV4-1, the J gene TRBJ2-7; D remains ambiguous. Germline V CDR1 and CDR2: MGHRA, YSYEKL. Trimming pared 0 bases from V and 3 bases from J, leaving 9 bases between. This CDR3 region has 14 residues. The CDR3 sequence is CASSQEGSYYEQYF. In nucleotides, the CDR3 is TGCGCCAGCAGCCAAGAAGGGTCGTACTACGAGCAGTACTTC.

This clonotype has just a few counts. V and J are TRBV27 and TRBJ1-6; weak D call: TRBD1 (6 bases). The CDR3 covers 14 residues. V dropped 6 bases and J dropped 9 bases, with 15 bases sitting between them. Germline lookup yields CDR1 MNHEY and CDR2 SMNVEV (reference sequence). DNA for the CDR3: TGTGCCAGCAGGACTACAGGGTCGGGTTCACCCCTCCACTTT. Translated, it gives CASRTTGSGSPLHF.

The chain has TRBV12-3 or TRBV12-4 and TRBJ2-1, with D possibly being TRBD2 (5 bases). Trimming pared 6 bases from V and 2 bases from J, leaving 11 bases between. This CDR3 has 14 residues. The CDR3 loop reads CASRDWTAYNEQFF. DNA of the CDR3: TGTGCCAGCAGGGACTGGACCGCCTACAATGAGCAGTTCTTC.

CDR3 protein: CAAQQLGQGNTGELFF. The CDR3 DNA reads TGTGCCGCTCAACAACTAGGACAGGGGAACACCGGGGAGCTGTTTTTT. J is TRBJ2-2 and V is TRBV12-3 or TRBV12-4; 8 positions match TRBD1. Trimming cost V 11 bases and J 1 base; bases outside gene matches: 12. This CDR3 comprises 16 residues.

This clonotype was counted at least ten times. This rearrangement joins TRBV9 to TRBJ2-3, with D uncertain. V gave up 0 bases and J gave up 0 bases, with 11 bases separating them. Germline V gene lookup returns CDR1 SGDLS and CDR2 YYNGEE. The length of the CDR3 is 16 residues. Written as DNA, the CDR3 is TGTGCCAGCAGCGTAGGGACCACAACTAGCACAGATACGCAGTATTTT. Protein sequence: CASSVGTTTSTDTQYF. Full variable domain (missing parts from reference TRBV9 and TRBJ2-3): DSGVTQTPKHLITATGQRVTLRCSPRSGDLSVYWYQQSLDQGLQFLIQYYNGEERAKGNILERFSAQQFPDLHSELNLSSLELGDSALYFCASSVGTTTSTDTQYFGPGTRLTVL.